Presented here are 21 T cell receptor beta chains from one specimen sequenced in a study of T-cell reconstitution after alpha-beta-depleted transplantation in children. Unique molecular identifiers were incorporated into the prepared TCRbeta library. One entry per CDR3 protein, called by TCRdb with MiXCR from the PCR reads. The data hold about 600,000 distinct CDR3 sequences, with under 25% observed a single time. The sequencing used PBMCs, mostly from graft donor cells, collected 360 days after TCRalphabeta/CD19-depleted stem cell transplant. These receptors originate from a boy under two years old who had a stem cell transplant for acute myeloid leukemia, so the T cells may come from the graft donor.

This clonotype was seen ten or more times. The CDR3 bases are TGTGCCAGCAGTTACTGGGGCGGATACAATGAGCAGTTCTTC. Translated, it gives CASSYWGGYNEQFF. This rearrangement joins TRBV6-5 to TRBJ2-1; D is perhaps TRBD1 (5 bases). The CDR3 is 14 residues long. Germline CDR1 is MNHEY and CDR2 is SVGAGI. V lost 1 base to trimming and J lost 4 bases, with 8 bases between them.

CDR3 protein: CSVDRTSGTDTQYF. The CDR3 DNA follows: TGCAGCGTTGATAGGACTAGCGGCACAGATACGCAGTATTTT. The J gene is TRBJ2-3, the V gene TRBV29-1, with 9 nucleotides matching TRBD2. V dropped 3 bases and J dropped 1; count of bases not matched to a gene: 2. CDR1 SQVTM and CDR2 ANQGSEA come from the germline V gene. This CDR3 comprises 14 residues.

This clonotype came up a few times. This sequence joins TRBV4-3 and TRBJ2-1; maybe TRBD2 (6 bases). Trimming stripped 3 bases from V and 3 bases from J, with 12 bases between. There are 15 residues in the CDR3. Germline values: CDR1 LGHNA, CDR2 YSLEER. CDR3 DNA sequence: TGCGCCAGCAGCCAGGAAGGACTAAACTACAATGAGCAGTTCTTC. It specifies CASSQEGLNYNEQFF.

V is TRBV6-1 and J is TRBJ2-7; D might be TRBD1 (6 bases). This CDR3 has 14 residues. CDR1 is MNHNS and CDR2 is SASEGT in the germline V gene. The V end was cut by 9 bases, the J end by 2 bases, with 17 bases between. CDR3 sequence reads: CARNEYRVTYEQYF. The CDR3 region has the DNA TGTGCCAGGAATGAATACAGGGTGACCTACGAGCAGTACTTC.

This clonotype was observed at least ten times. The chain couples TRBV15 to TRBJ2-1, with TRBD1 as a possible D gene (6 bases). The CDR3 has 15 amino acids. Germline lookup yields CDR1 LNHNV and CDR2 YYDKDF (reference sequence). The V gene lost 1 base and the J gene lost 12 bases, with 19 bases spanning the gap. The chain's CDR3 is CATSRGPPGAWGQFF. In nucleotides, the CDR3 is TGTGCCACCAGCAGAGGACCCCCAGGGGCCTGGGGGCAGTTCTTC.

The V and J genes are TRBV4-1 and TRBJ2-7; 13 nucleotides match TRBD2. Germline-derived CDR1 and CDR2 are MGHRA and YSYEKL. CDR3 length: 18 residues. The V gene end was trimmed by 5 bases and the J gene end by 3 bases; junction bases not matched to a gene: 13. The DNA of the CDR3 is TGCGCCAGCAGCTATGGACTAGCGGGGGACCTCCGTAACTACGAGCAGTACTTC. This sequence encodes CASSYGLAGDLRNYEQYF.

The sample holds many counts of this clonotype. The chain couples TRBV28 to TRBJ2-3, with a possible D match to TRBD2 (6 bases). The V end lost 5 bases, the J end lost 2 bases, and 14 bases lay between the germline ends. Germline V CDR1 and CDR2: MDHEN, SYDVKM. This CDR3 is 15 amino acids long. In nucleotides, the CDR3 is TGTGCCAGCAGTCCCCCGACTAGTCCCACAGATACGCAGTATTTT. This gives the protein CASSPPTSPTDTQYF.

The chain has TRBV10-2 and TRBJ2-5; D gene unclear. V was trimmed by 4 bases and J by 3 bases, leaving 18 bases between them. The CDR3 runs to 16 residues. Per germline, CDR1 WSHSY and CDR2 SAAADI. The CDR3, as DNA: TGCGCCAGCAGTGTTCGGAGTGGCGGTGTTGAAGAGACCCAGTACTTC. This encodes CASSVRSGGVEETQYF.

The rearrangement joins TRBV10-3 to TRBJ2-1; no reliable D call. The CDR3 sequence is 12 residues long. V shed 3 bases and J shed 10 bases, with 10 bases lying between them. Germline V CDR1 and CDR2: ENHRY, SYGVKD. The DNA of the CDR3 is TGTGCCATCAGTGAACCGTCCGGCGAGCAGTTCTTC. This codes for CAISEPSGEQFF.

There are many counts of this clonotype. V usage is TRBV6-5 and J usage is TRBJ2-1; D is perhaps TRBD2 (5 bases). V lost 4 bases and J 3 bases, leaving 13 bases between the germline ends. Per germline, CDR1 MNHEY and CDR2 SVGAGI. The CDR3 consists of 15 residues. The CDR3 DNA reads as TGTGCCAGCAGTTGGGAGTCCTCCCTCTACAATGAGCAGTTCTTC. Translated, it gives CASSWESSLYNEQFF.

This clonotype has more than one count but fewer than ten. This chain links TRBV12-3 or TRBV12-4 with TRBJ2-2; D is unclear. CDR3 length: 17 amino acids. With 3 bases removed from V and 1 base from J, the gap between germline ends came to 15 bases. The CDR3 is CASSFGYPRRNTGELFF. CDR3 in DNA: TGTGCCAGCAGTTTTGGCTATCCAAGGCGGAACACCGGGGAGCTGTTTTTT.

The chain combines TRBV4-3 with TRBJ1-1; D unresolved. The CDR3 runs to 14 residues. The V gene lost 3 bases and the J gene lost 1 base, with 9 bases spanning the gap. Germline V lookup: CDR1 LGHNA, CDR2 YSLEER. DNA for the CDR3: TGCGCCAGCAGCCATGGGGTTGGGAACACTGAAGCTTTCTTT. Its translation is CASSHGVGNTEAFF.

This clonotype has a count of ten or more. The V call is TRBV6-5, the J call TRBJ2-2, with 8 bases lining up with TRBD2. This CDR3 region has 17 residues. Germline-derived CDR1 and CDR2 are MNHEY and SVGAGI. J lost 3 bases, V lost 2 bases, and 8 bases had no gene match. CDR3 sequence: CASSYQSAGGHTGELFF. The CDR3 region has the DNA TGTGCCAGCAGTTACCAATCCGCGGGGGGCCACACCGGGGAGCTGTTTTTT.

This chain connects TRBV6-2 or TRBV6-3 to TRBJ2-2; D might be TRBD1 (6 bases). V lost 7 bases to trimming and J lost 3 bases, with 9 bases between them. CDR1 MNHEY and CDR2 SVGEGT come from the germline V gene. The CDR3 is 13 amino acids. CDR3 DNA: TGTGCCAGCAAGGGGACACACACCGGGGAGCTGTTTTTT. Translated: CASKGTHTGELFF.

The V gene is TRBV12-3 or TRBV12-4, the J gene TRBJ2-1; TRBD2 aligns across 9 bases. This CDR3 comprises 15 residues. V shed 7 bases, J shed 4 bases, and the junction held 8 bases outside the gene matches. Here the CDR3 DNA reads TGTGCCAGCAAAGTTGCGGGGGGGCGGTACAATGAGCAGTTCTTC. Translation gives CASKVAGGRYNEQFF.

This clonotype was observed at least ten times. J is TRBJ2-7 and V is TRBV20-1; D is undetermined. Germline values: CDR1 DFQATT, CDR2 SNEGSKA (reference sequence). The length of the CDR3 is 13 residues. Deletions cut 0 bases from V and 5 bases from J, with 11 bases between. The CDR3: CSARDFDRHEQYF. CDR3 sequence (DNA): TGCAGTGCTAGAGATTTCGATCGTCACGAGCAGTACTTC.

This clonotype was found many times. J is TRBJ1-5 and V is TRBV20-1, with a tentative D call TRBD1 (5 bases). CDR3 length: 15 amino acids. Trimming removed 5 bases at V and 3 bases at J, with 17 bases between. CDR1 is DFQATT, CDR2 SNEGSKA, per germline (reference sequence). The chain's CDR3 is CSARRGEGSNQPQHF. As DNA, the CDR3 is TGCAGTGCTCGGAGGGGCGAGGGTTCCAATCAGCCCCAGCATTTT.

This clonotype was seen many times. The CDR3 DNA reads TGTGCCAGCAGCTTCCAGTGGAGGGGGTCAGATACGCAGTATTTT. Translating gives CASSFQWRGSDTQYF. V gene TRBV11-2 combines with J gene TRBJ2-3; TRBD1 or TRBD2 may be the D gene (6 bases each). With 3 bases removed from V and 4 bases from J, the gap between germline ends came to 14 bases. This CDR3 is 15 amino acids long. Germline CDR1 is SGHAT and CDR2 is FQNNGV.

V and J are TRBV5-1 and TRBJ2-3; D is possibly TRBD2 (5 bases). The CDR3 length is 14 residues. From germline, CDR1 is SGHRS and CDR2 YFSETQ. With 1 base removed from V and 4 bases from J, the gap between germline ends came to 10 bases. The DNA of the CDR3 is TGCGCCAGCAGCTTGTCCGGGGAACCAGATACGCAGTATTTT. The encoded protein is CASSLSGEPDTQYF.

This clonotype was picked up many times. The genes are TRBV20-1 and TRBJ2-2, with D possibly TRBD2 on 6 matching bases. V lost 3 bases, J lost 2 bases, and 13 bases lay in between. Per germline, CDR1 DFQATT and CDR2 SNEGSKA (reference sequence). CDR3 size: 15 residues. CDR3 residues: CSASRRGFNTGELFF. The DNA of the CDR3 is TGCAGTGCTAGTCGGCGGGGCTTTAACACCGGGGAGCTGTTTTTT.

The rearrangement links TRBV20-1 to TRBJ2-5, with 9 bases that match TRBD2. The CDR3 covers 15 residues. J gave up 5 bases and V 5 bases, and 12 bases lay outside the gene matches. Germline V gene data show CDR1 as DFQATT and CDR2 as SNEGSKA (reference sequence). CDR3 sequence reads: CSAGFFAGGRETQYF. As DNA, the CDR3 is TGCAGTGCTGGGTTTTTCGCGGGGGGGCGGGAGACCCAGTACTTC.